This is a list of T cell receptor beta chains from one sample in a study of OX40 agonist ivuxolimab in advanced cancers. TCRdb's copy holds only in-frame clones and misses some; the assay was immunoSEQ multiplex PCR. The table lists about 79,000 clones, about nine tenths of them singletons. Source: CD4+ or CD8+ T cells sorted from blood, taken in a trial of the OX40 agonist ivuxolimab. Receptor source: an adult with an advanced solid tumor such as melanoma, head and neck, liver or kidney cancer. The CDR3 runs from the conserved cysteine through the conserved F or W. The D gene is left open where the match is weak. The listing skips clone size in some rows; elsewhere it reads once, few, many or a size class.

size	D	V	J	CDR3	DNA
.	.	TRBV5-4	TRBJ1-4	CASSSGGRGFGTTNEKLFF	TGTGCCAGCAGCTCGGGGGGCAGGGGTTTTGGGACAACTAATGAAAAACTGTTTTTT
.	.	TRBV18	TRBJ2-1	CASSPRSATGADQRSYNEQFF	TGTGCCAGCTCACCACGGTCGGCGACAGGCGCCGATCAAAGGTCCTACAATGAGCAGTTCTTC
.	TRBD1	TRBV5-4	TRBJ1-2	CASSQDLGTGFGYTF	TGCGCCAGCAGCCAAGATCTCGGGACAGGGTTTGGCTACACCTTC
.	TRBD1	TRBV7-2	TRBJ2-1	CASSYETGPQFF	TGTGCCAGCAGCTATGAGACAGGGCCCCAGTTCTTC
.	.	TRBV9	TRBJ2-5	CASSVGTSLETQYF	TGTGCCAGCAGCGTAGGTACTAGCTTGGAGACCCAGTACTTC
.	TRBD1	TRBV19	TRBJ1-1	CASTNQLTGRATEAFF	TGTGCCAGTACCAACCAATTGACAGGGAGGGCCACTGAAGCTTTCTTT
.	.	TRBV21-1	TRBJ2-7	CASSNSRVESNAGVSEQYF	TGTGCCAGCAGCAATTCCAGGGTCGAGAGTAACGCGGGAGTCTCCGAGCAGTACTTC
.	TRBD2	TRBV11-3	TRBJ2-3	CASSTRTSGRDTQYF	TGTGCCAGCAGCACTCGGACTAGCGGGAGGGATACGCAGTATTTT
.	TRBD1	TRBV28	TRBJ2-4	CASSQQGSLAKNIQYF	TGTGCCAGCAGTCAACAGGGGTCTTTAGCCAAAAACATTCAGTACTTC
.	.	TRBV7-2	TRBJ2-3	CASSYQTAPPDTQYF	TGTGCCAGCAGCTACCAAACCGCCCCCCCAGATACGCAGTATTTT
.	TRBD1	TRBV5-1	TRBJ2-5	CASSWGTGKETQYF	TGCGCCAGCAGCTGGGGGACAGGGAAAGAGACCCAGTACTTC
.	.	TRBV7-8	TRBJ1-3	CASSLELVDSGNTIYF	TGTGCCAGCAGCTTAGAACTGGTGGACTCTGGAAACACCATATATTTT
.	.	TRBV20-1	TRBJ2-1	CSARASAEQFF	TGCAGTGCTAGAGCTTCGGCGGAGCAGTTCTTC
.	.	TRBV25-1	TRBJ1-6	CASSEYQQANSPLHF	TGTGCCAGCAGTGAATACCAGCAGGCTAATTCACCCCTCCACTTT
.	.	TRBV11-2	TRBJ1-1	CASSLGRQWTLNTEAFF	TGTGCCAGCAGCTTAGGACGTCAGTGGACCTTGAACACTGAAGCTTTCTTT
.	TRBD1	TRBV6-5	TRBJ2-7	CASSYQWDSSYEQYF	TGTGCCAGCAGTTACCAGTGGGACAGCTCCTACGAGCAGTACTTC
.	.	TRBV29-1	TRBJ2-3	CSALDSTDTQYF	TGCAGCGCCCTAGATAGCACAGATACGCAGTATTTT
few	TRBD1	TRBV19	TRBJ1-1	CASRLGQGLFSEAFF	TGTGCCAGTAGACTTGGACAGGGTCTTTTCTCTGAAGCTTTCTTT
.	TRBD1	TRBV6-5	TRBJ2-7	CASTTRWGQSYEQYF	TGTGCCAGCACCACACGATGGGGACAGTCCTACGAGCAGTACTTC
.	TRBD2	TRBV4-3	TRBJ2-7	CASSQVPGFGGSYEQYF	TGCGCCAGCAGCCAAGTACCGGGCTTCGGGGGGAGCTACGAGCAGTACTTC
.	.	TRBV19	TRBJ1-5	CASSNPRDRHSNQPQHF	TGTGCCAGTAGTAACCCGAGGGACCGCCATAGCAATCAGCCCCAGCATTTT
.	TRBD1	TRBV7-8	TRBJ1-1	CASSWRIREQGAGNEAFF	TGTGCCAGCAGCTGGCGGATCCGGGAACAGGGGGCCGGTAATGAAGCTTTCTTT
.	.	TRBV19	TRBJ2-1	CASSSLGGTYNEQFF	TGTGCCAGTAGCAGCCTAGGGGGAACCTACAATGAGCAGTTCTTC
.	.	TRBV25-1	TRBJ2-7	CASSPLTGSSYEQYF	TGTGCCAGCAGTCCCCTTACCGGGAGCTCCTACGAGCAGTACTTC
.	TRBD1	TRBV6-5	TRBJ1-2	CAALGQGANYGYTF	TGTGCCGCGCTAGGACAGGGGGCGAACTATGGCTACACCTTC
.	.	TRBV7-9	TRBJ1-3	CASSPRNTIYF	TGTGCCAGCAGCCCTCGGAACACCATATATTTT
once	.	TRBV19	TRBJ2-6	CASRVHDSGANVLTF	TGTGCCAGTAGAGTACACGACTCTGGGGCCAACGTCCTGACTTTC
once	TRBD1	TRBV19	TRBJ2-1	CASSIEGQGYNEQFF	TGTGCCAGTAGTATTGAAGGACAGGGTTACAATGAGCAGTTCTTC
.	TRBD1	TRBV7-2	TRBJ1-3	CASSLMTGGTGNTIYF	TGTGCCAGCAGCTTAATGACAGGGGGCACTGGAAACACCATATATTTT
.	.	TRBV29-1	TRBJ2-3	CSVEEGARDTDTQYF	TGCAGCGTTGAAGAGGGGGCTAGGGACACAGATACGCAGTATTTT
.	TRBD1	TRBV5-1	TRBJ1-1	CASSPTGMNTEAFF	TGCGCCAGCAGCCCGACAGGGATGAACACTGAAGCTTTCTTT
.	TRBD1	TRBV29-1	TRBJ2-7	CSFTGTGGYEQYF	TGCAGCTTCACCGGGACAGGGGGCTACGAGCAGTACTTC
.	TRBD1	TRBV6-1	TRBJ1-2	CASTSYPGQGYGYTF	TGTGCCAGCACATCATACCCGGGACAGGGGTATGGCTACACCTTC
.	TRBD1	TRBV11-2	TRBJ1-2	CASSTHGTGNYGYTF	TGTGCCAGCAGCACCCACGGGACAGGGAACTATGGCTACACCTTC
.	.	TRBV21-1	TRBJ1-4	CASTRVTLGSGEKLFF	TGTGCCAGCACCAGGGTGACCCTGGGGTCGGGTGAAAAACTGTTTTTT